These 30 T cell receptor beta chains share one sample of origin, sequenced in a study of cytomegalovirus exposure and HLA in healthy donors. Use of 60 Vbeta and 13 Jbeta primers characterized the PCR. Clones were sequenced by immunoSEQ multiplex PCR, and TCRdb holds only the in-frame ones, with some missing. The sample includes some 250,000 clones, 82% seen only once; the top ten take approximately 5.3%. The sequencing input was PBMCs. The source of these receptors is a woman between 40 and 50 years old in good health and CMV-seropositive.

This clone has a single count. The gene calls are TRBV7-3 and TRBJ2-1, with no clear D. CDR3 length equals 13 residues. V lost 5 bases and J 5 bases, leaving 10 bases between the germline ends. Looked up from germline, CDR1 is SGHTA and CDR2 is FQGTGA. The CDR3 nucleotides read TGTGCCAGCAGCATGACTCGGGACAATGAGCAGTTCTTC. This gives the protein CASSMTRDNEQFF. The whole variable domain, filled in from reference TRBV7-3 and TRBJ2-1, reads GAGVSQTPSNKVTEKGKYVELRCDPISGHTALYWYRQSLGQGPEFLIYFQGTGAADDSGLPNDRFFAVRPEGSVSTLKIQRTERGDSAVYLCASSMTRDNEQFFGPGTRLTVL.

Remarks on this clone: At one of its ends the junction is not consistent with the germline gene, which may arise from a read error. The V and J genes are TRBV6-5 and TRBJ2-3; 8 bases fit TRBD2. The germline CDR1 and CDR2 sequences are MNHEY and SVGAGI. This CDR3 has 16 residues. The CDR3 reads CASSYLGGGITDMQYF. The CDR3 nucleotides read TGTGCCAGCAGTTACTTGGGCGGGGGGATTACAGATATGCAGTATTTT.

V is TRBV2 and J is TRBJ1-1; D may be TRBD1 (6 bases). Trimming removed 3 bases at V and 5 bases at J, with 10 bases between. Germline CDR1 is SNHLY and CDR2 is FYNNEI. This CDR3 comprises 13 residues. The CDR3 sequence: CASSDRGWTEAFF. For the CDR3, the DNA is TGTGCCAGCAGTGATAGGGGGTGGACTGAAGCTTTCTTT.

The chain recombines TRBV6-5 with TRBJ2-7; TRBD1 matches 7 bases. This CDR3 spans 15 amino acids. CDR1 is MNHEY, CDR2 SVGAGI, per germline. V dropped 5 bases and J dropped 7; count of bases not matched to a gene: 14. The CDR3 region has the DNA TGTGCCAGCAGTAGAGAAGACAGGGTGCCTACGGAGCAGTACTTC. It specifies CASSREDRVPTEQYF.

This clone occurred once. The J gene is TRBJ1-3, the V gene TRBV5-1; D is undetermined. V lost 2 bases and J lost 0, with 12 bases in between. Looked up from germline, CDR1 is SGHRS and CDR2 is YFSETQ. The CDR3 is 16 residues long. The CDR3 DNA is TGCGCCAGCAGCTTCGGCAGCGGCCTCTCTGGAAACACCATATATTTT. It yields the protein CASSFGSGLSGNTIYF.

This chain joins TRBV11-3 and TRBJ2-5; 9 bases agree with TRBD2. With V trimmed by 3 bases and J by 3 bases, 17 bases remained unmatched. CDR1 is SGHNT and CDR2 is YENEEA in the germline V gene. The CDR3 spans 19 residues. CDR3 residues: CASSFGLAFEGGDKETQYF. DNA for the CDR3: TGTGCCAGCAGCTTCGGACTAGCGTTTGAAGGAGGGGATAAAGAGACCCAGTACTTC.

The V and J genes are TRBV6-5 and TRBJ1-1, with 8 nucleotides matching TRBD1. The CDR3 totals 14 residues. CDR1 is MNHEY and CDR2 is SVGAGI in the germline V gene. V was pared by 8 bases and J by 5 bases, with 10 bases of the junction left unmatched. The CDR3 nucleotides are TGTGCCAGCCTACAGGGGGTGGCCGGGACTGAAGCTTTCTTT. It is translated as CASLQGVAGTEAFF.

The V gene is TRBV5-1, the J gene TRBJ2-3; no firm D call. V lost 4 bases and J lost 0, with 6 bases in between. CDR1 SGHRS and CDR2 YFSETQ come from the germline V gene. This CDR3 region has 13 residues. The CDR3 coding sequence is TGCGCCAGCAGCACAGACAGCACAGATACGCAGTATTTT. The encoded protein is CASSTDSTDTQYF. Full variable domain (missing parts from reference TRBV5-1 and TRBJ2-3): KAGVTQTPRYLIKTRGQQVTLSCSPISGHRSVSWYQQTPGQGLQFLFEYFSETQRNKGNFPGRFSGRQFSNSRSEMNVSTLELGDSALYLCASSTDSTDTQYFGPGTRLTVL.

V gene TRBV4-2 combines with J gene TRBJ1-2; 7 bases align to TRBD1. Trimming at V came to 2 bases and at J to 4 bases, leaving 7 bases not matched to a gene. The length of the CDR3 is 15 residues. Germline V gene data show CDR1 as LGHNA and CDR2 as YNFKEQ. CDR3 loop: CASSQRVQGTYGYTF. For the CDR3, the DNA is TGTGCCAGCAGCCAACGGGTACAGGGGACCTATGGCTACACCTTC.

J is TRBJ2-2 and V is TRBV6-4; 7 bases agree with TRBD1. Unmatched junction bases numbered 2, after V lost 5 bases and J lost 8 bases. CDR1 and CDR2 (germline): MRHNA, SNTAGT. The CDR3 has 12 amino acids. The CDR3 reads CASSRQGGELFF. In DNA, the CDR3 is TGTGCCAGCAGTCGACAGGGAGGGGAGCTGTTTTTT.

The chain has TRBV7-2 and TRBJ2-3, with 12 bases fitting TRBD2. With 2 bases clipped from V and 4 bases from J, the junction kept 10 bases outside the gene matches. The germline V gene encodes CDR1 SGHTA and CDR2 FQGNSA. The CDR3 loop spans 18 amino acids. CDR3 sequence reads: CASSLWILAGGRSDTQYF. The CDR3 DNA follows: TGTGCCAGCAGCTTATGGATTCTAGCGGGGGGGAGGTCAGATACGCAGTATTTT.

The rearrangement uses TRBV5-6 and TRBJ2-7, with D possibly matching TRBD1 (5 bases). V was shortened by 0 bases and J by 4 bases, with 14 bases between the two germline ends. CDR3 length: 15 amino acids. The germline CDR1 and CDR2 sequences are SGHDT and YYEEEE. CDR3 coding DNA: TGTGCCAGCAGCTTGGGGCTGGCGACAGCTTACGAGCAGTACTTC. This sequence encodes CASSLGLATAYEQYF.

The chain couples TRBV10-2 to TRBJ2-5; D gene ambiguous. The CDR3 consists of 13 residues. CDR1 and CDR2 (germline): WSHSY, SAAADI. Deletions cut 6 bases from V and 2 bases from J, with 10 bases between. This CDR3 reads CASREPGQETQYF. The DNA of the CDR3 is TGCGCCAGCAGGGAACCCGGGCAAGAGACCCAGTACTTC.

V gene TRBV6-1 combines with J gene TRBJ2-7; 7 nucleotides line up with TRBD2. Trimming at V came to 7 bases and at J to 3 bases, leaving 6 bases not matched to a gene. Germline CDR1 is MNHNS and CDR2 is SASEGT. This CDR3 has 13 residues. Written as DNA, the CDR3 is TGTGCCAGCAATCCGGGAGGTGACTACGAGCAGTACTTC. It is translated as CASNPGGDYEQYF.

This clone occurred once. The chain recombines TRBV19 with TRBJ1-4; no firm D call. V dropped 4 bases and J dropped 8 bases, with 17 bases sitting between them. This CDR3 has 15 amino acids. Germline V CDR1 and CDR2: LNHDA, SQIVND (reference sequence). CDR3 loop: CASSTQSSRREKLFF. DNA of the CDR3: TGTGCCAGTAGTACACAGTCAAGCCGAAGGGAAAAACTGTTTTTT.

In its sample, this clone was seen a few times. The chain recombines TRBV4-3 with TRBJ1-1, with D possibly matching TRBD1 (5 bases). Germline V gene lookup returns CDR1 LGHNA and CDR2 YSLEER. This CDR3 has 16 amino acids. V lost 1 base, J lost 3 bases, and 15 bases lay in between. CDR3 protein: CASSQGHYRSDTEAFF. The DNA of the CDR3 is TGCGCCAGCAGCCAAGGACACTACAGGTCGGACACTGAAGCTTTCTTT.

V usage is TRBV19 and J usage is TRBJ1-3; D might be TRBD1 (6 bases). This CDR3 spans 16 amino acids. The V gene lost 7 bases and the J gene lost 0 bases, with 16 bases spanning the gap. In germline, CDR1 is LNHDA, CDR2 SQIVND (reference sequence). The CDR3 DNA reads TGTGCCAGTAACATTCCACGGACAGTCTCTGGAAACACCATATATTTT. Translating gives CASNIPRTVSGNTIYF. The full variable domain, completed using reference TRBV19 and TRBJ1-3, is DGGITQSPKYLFRKEGQNVTLSCEQNLNHDAMYWYRQDPGQGLRLIYYSQIVNDFQKGDIAEGYSVSREKKESFPLTVTSAQKNPTAFYLCASNIPRTVSGNTIYFGEGSWLTVV.

V and J are TRBV29-1 and TRBJ1-1; unclear D gene. This CDR3 comprises 11 residues. Trimming removed 4 bases at V and 7 bases at J, with 10 bases between. The germline gives CDR1 SQVTM, CDR2 ANQGSEA. In nucleotides, the CDR3 is TGCAGCGTTGCGAGGGTGGGTGAAGCTTTCTTT. Translating it yields CSVARVGEAFF.

The chain uses TRBV19 and TRBJ1-5; TRBD1 is a possible D gene (6 bases). The CDR3 runs to 16 residues. Trimming cost V 6 bases and J 0 bases, with 15 bases left between them. CDR1 LNHDA and CDR2 SQIVND come from the germline V gene (reference sequence). The DNA of the CDR3 is TGTGCCAGTAGCAGAGGGGGGGGGAATAGCAATCAGCCCCAGCATTTT. Translation: CASSRGGGNSNQPQHF.

This clone was observed a few times. This chain links TRBV4-2 with TRBJ2-5; 8 bases are a match to TRBD2. The CDR3 extends over 14 amino acids. Germline lookup yields CDR1 LGHNA and CDR2 YNFKEQ. V lost 1 base and J lost 5; bases outside the gene matches: 3. CDR3 nucleotide sequence: TGTGCCAGCAGCCAAGTTCAGCGGGAGGAGACCCAGTACTTC. Protein product: CASSQVQREETQYF.

This chain uses TRBV12-5 with TRBJ2-7, with 8 bases matching TRBD1. The CDR3 extends over 16 amino acids. Trimming took 3 bases from V and 1 from J; bases not matched to a gene: 8. Germline assignment: CDR1 LGHNT and CDR2 FRNRAP. The CDR3 nucleotides read TGTGCTAGTGGTTTTGGGAGGACAGGGCCATCCTACGAGCAGTACTTC. Translation gives CASGFGRTGPSYEQYF.

V gene TRBV4-1 combines with J gene TRBJ2-1; 7 positions match TRBD2. This CDR3 has 17 residues. The ends lost 0 bases at V and 4 bases at J; junction bases unmatched: 9. Germline CDR1 reads MGHRA; CDR2 reads YSYEKL. In DNA, the CDR3 is TGCGCCAGCAGCCAAGAGGAAGTGGGCGGGGGTTACAATGAGCAGTTCTTC. It specifies CASSQEEVGGGYNEQFF.

The gene calls are TRBV5-4 and TRBJ2-5, with 15 bases fitting TRBD2. The CDR3 covers 15 residues. V shed 3 bases and J 5 bases; nucleotides not matched to a gene: 2. From germline, CDR1 is SGHNT and CDR2 YYREEE (reference sequence). The CDR3 DNA follows: TGTGCCAGCAGCTCCGGGACTAGCGGGGGGGAGACCCAGTACTTC. Protein sequence: CASSSGTSGGETQYF.

V is TRBV2 and J is TRBJ1-2, with 7 bases lining up with TRBD1. Germline-derived CDR1 and CDR2 are SNHLY and FYNNEI. Losses at the gene ends were 3 bases for V and 8 bases for J; bases not matched to a gene: 3. This CDR3 region has 12 residues. The CDR3 sequence is CASSETGWGYTF. The CDR3 region has the DNA TGTGCCAGCAGTGAGACAGGGTGGGGCTACACCTTC.

The rearrangement joins TRBV7-2 to TRBJ2-5; TRBD1 might be the D (5 bases). The germline V and J ends were trimmed by 5 bases and 1 base, with 11 bases remaining between them. Germline CDR1 is SGHTA and CDR2 is FQGNSA. This CDR3 spans 14 amino acids. CDR3 coding DNA: TGTGCCAGCAGCCTCCACAGGAGCCAAGAGACCCAGTACTTC. Translation: CASSLHRSQETQYF.

The rearrangement uses TRBV7-3 and TRBJ1-1; tentative D call: TRBD1 (6 bases). CDR1 and CDR2 (germline): SGHTA, FQGTGA. V dropped 0 bases and J dropped 5 bases, with 13 bases sitting between them. This CDR3 contains 15 residues. The CDR3 DNA follows: TGTGCCAGCAGCTTAACAGCAGGGGCGGGTACTGAAGCTTTCTTT. The encoded protein is CASSLTAGAGTEAFF.

This rearrangement joins TRBV4-1 to TRBJ2-1; TRBD2 agrees at 9 bases. Germline CDR1 MGHRA, CDR2 YSYEKL. The CDR3 loop spans 15 amino acids. J gave up 8 bases and V 1 base, and 6 bases lay outside the gene matches. Here the CDR3 reads CASSQASSGSHEQFF. The CDR3 bases are TGCGCCAGCAGCCAAGCAAGTAGCGGGAGCCATGAGCAGTTCTTC.

The CDR3 nucleotides read TGTGCCTGGAGTGTTTATATGAACACTGAAGCTTTCTTT. Translated: CAWSVYMNTEAFF. The V and J genes are TRBV30 and TRBJ1-1, with D hard to call. Per germline, CDR1 GTSNPN and CDR2 SVGIG (reference sequence). CDR3 size: 13 residues. With 0 bases removed from V and 0 bases from J, the gap between germline ends came to 5 bases.

Concerning this clone itself: Other DNA sequences within the sample encode an identical CDR3. The V gene is TRBV27, the J gene TRBJ1-1; D is uncertain. V lost 2 bases and J lost 1, with 5 bases in between. This CDR3 spans 13 amino acids. The germline V gene encodes CDR1 MNHEY and CDR2 SMNVEV (reference sequence). In nucleotides, the CDR3 is TGTGCCAGCAGTTTAACAGAGAACACTGAAGCTTTCTTT. It specifies CASSLTENTEAFF.

This sequence joins TRBV5-5 and TRBJ1-2; 8 nucleotides match TRBD1. CDR3 size: 14 residues. The trim removed 4 bases at V and 2 bases at J, leaving 4 bases unmatched. Germline CDR1 reads SGHKS; CDR2 reads YYEKEE (reference sequence). The CDR3 bases are TGTGCCAGCAGCACTGGACAGGGCAACTATGGCTACACCTTC. It yields the protein CASSTGQGNYGYTF.